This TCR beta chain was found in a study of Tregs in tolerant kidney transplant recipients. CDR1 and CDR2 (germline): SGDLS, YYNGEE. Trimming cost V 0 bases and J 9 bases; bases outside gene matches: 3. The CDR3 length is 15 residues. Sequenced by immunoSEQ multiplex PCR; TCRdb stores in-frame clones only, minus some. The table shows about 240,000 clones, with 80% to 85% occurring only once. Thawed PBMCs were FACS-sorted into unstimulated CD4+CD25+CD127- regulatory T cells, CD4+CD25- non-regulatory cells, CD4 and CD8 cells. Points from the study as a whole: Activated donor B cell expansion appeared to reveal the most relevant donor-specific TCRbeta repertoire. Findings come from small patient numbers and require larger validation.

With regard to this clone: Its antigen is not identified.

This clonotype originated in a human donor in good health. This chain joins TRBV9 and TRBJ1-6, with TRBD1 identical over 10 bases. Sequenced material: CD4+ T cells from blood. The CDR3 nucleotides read TGTGCCAGCAGCGTAGTCGGACAGGGGGGTTCACCCCTCCACTTT. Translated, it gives CASSVVGQGGSPLHF.